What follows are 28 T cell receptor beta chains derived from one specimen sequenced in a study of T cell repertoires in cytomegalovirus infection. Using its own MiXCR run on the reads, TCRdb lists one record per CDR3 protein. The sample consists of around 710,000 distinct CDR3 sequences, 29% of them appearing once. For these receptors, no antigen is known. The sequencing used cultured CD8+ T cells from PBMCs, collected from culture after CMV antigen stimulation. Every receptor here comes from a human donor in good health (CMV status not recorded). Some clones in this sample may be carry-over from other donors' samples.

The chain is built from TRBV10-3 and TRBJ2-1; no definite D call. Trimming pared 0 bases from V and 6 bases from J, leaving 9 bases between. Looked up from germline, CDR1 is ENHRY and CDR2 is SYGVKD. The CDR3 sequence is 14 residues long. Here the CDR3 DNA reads TGTGCCATCAGTGAGTCGATGCAACTCAATGAGCAGTTCTTC. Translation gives CAISESMQLNEQFF.

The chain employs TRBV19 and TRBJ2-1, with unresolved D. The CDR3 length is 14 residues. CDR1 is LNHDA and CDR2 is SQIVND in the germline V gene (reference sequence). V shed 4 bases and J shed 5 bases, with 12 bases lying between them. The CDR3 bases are TGTGCCAGTAGTAACAAGATGGGAAACAATGAGCAGTTCTTC. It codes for CASSNKMGNNEQFF.

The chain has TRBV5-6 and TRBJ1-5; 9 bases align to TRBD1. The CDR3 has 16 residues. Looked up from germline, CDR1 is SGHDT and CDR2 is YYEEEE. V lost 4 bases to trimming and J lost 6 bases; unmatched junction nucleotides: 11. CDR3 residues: CASSTSRDRVTQPQHF. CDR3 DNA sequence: TGTGCCAGCAGCACGTCCCGGGACAGGGTAACTCAGCCCCAGCATTTT. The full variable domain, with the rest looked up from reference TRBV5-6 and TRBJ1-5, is DAGVTQSPTHLIKTRGQQVTLRCSPKSGHDTVSWYQQALGQGPQFIFQYYEEEERQRGNFPDRFSGHQFPNYSSELNVNALLLGDSALYLCASSTSRDRVTQPQHFGDGTRLSIL.

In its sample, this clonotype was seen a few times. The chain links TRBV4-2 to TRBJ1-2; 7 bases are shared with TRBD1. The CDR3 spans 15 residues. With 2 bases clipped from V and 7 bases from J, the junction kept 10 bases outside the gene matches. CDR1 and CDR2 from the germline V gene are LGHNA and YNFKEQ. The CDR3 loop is CASSQFQGEGFGYTF. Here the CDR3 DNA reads TGTGCCAGCAGCCAATTCCAGGGGGAAGGTTTTGGCTACACCTTC.

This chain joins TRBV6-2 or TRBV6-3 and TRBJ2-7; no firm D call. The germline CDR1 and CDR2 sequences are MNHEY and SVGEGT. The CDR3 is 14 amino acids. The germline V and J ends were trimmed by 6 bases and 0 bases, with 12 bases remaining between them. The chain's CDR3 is CASSLDWDSYEQYV. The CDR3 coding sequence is TGTGCCAGCAGCCTCGATTGGGACTCCTACGAGCAGTACGTC.

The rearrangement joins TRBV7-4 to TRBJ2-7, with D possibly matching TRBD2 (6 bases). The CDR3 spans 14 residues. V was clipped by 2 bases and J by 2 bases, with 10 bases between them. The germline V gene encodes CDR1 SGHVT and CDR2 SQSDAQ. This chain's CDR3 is CASSLLGEAYEQYF. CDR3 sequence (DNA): TGTGCCAGCAGCTTACTAGGGGAGGCCTACGAGCAGTACTTC.

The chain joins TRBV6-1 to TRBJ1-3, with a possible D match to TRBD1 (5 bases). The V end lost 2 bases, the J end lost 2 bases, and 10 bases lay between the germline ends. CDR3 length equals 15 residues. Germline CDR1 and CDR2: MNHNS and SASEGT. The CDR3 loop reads CASSETGWAGNTIYF. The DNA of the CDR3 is TGTGCCAGCAGTGAAACAGGTTGGGCTGGAAACACCATATATTTT.

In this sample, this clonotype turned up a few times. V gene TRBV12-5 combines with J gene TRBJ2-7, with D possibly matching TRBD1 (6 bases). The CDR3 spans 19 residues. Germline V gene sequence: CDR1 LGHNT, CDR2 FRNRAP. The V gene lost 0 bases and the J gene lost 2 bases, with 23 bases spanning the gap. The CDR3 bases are TGTGCTAGTGGTTTGGTAACCGCAGTCACCCAGGGGTTCCCCTACGAGCAGTACTTC. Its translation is CASGLVTAVTQGFPYEQYF.

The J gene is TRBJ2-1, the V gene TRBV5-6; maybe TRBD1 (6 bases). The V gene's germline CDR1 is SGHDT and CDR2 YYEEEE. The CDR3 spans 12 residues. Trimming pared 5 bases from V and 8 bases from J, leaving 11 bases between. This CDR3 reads CASSQTGDEQFF. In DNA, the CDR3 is TGTGCCAGCAGTCAGACAGGTGATGAGCAGTTCTTC.

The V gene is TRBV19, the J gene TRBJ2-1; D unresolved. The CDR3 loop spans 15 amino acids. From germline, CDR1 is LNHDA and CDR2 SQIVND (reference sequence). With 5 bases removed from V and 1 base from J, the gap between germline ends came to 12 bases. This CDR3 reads CASSFPTVSYNEQFF. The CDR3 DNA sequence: TGTGCCAGTAGTTTCCCGACGGTATCCTACAATGAGCAGTTCTTC.

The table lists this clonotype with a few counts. CDR3 in DNA: TGTGCCAGCAGTGAAGAAGGAGTAGCGTCGAACTATGGCTACACCTTC. This sequence encodes CASSEEGVASNYGYTF. This rearrangement joins TRBV6-1 to TRBJ1-2, with D hard to call. Deletions cut 1 base from V and 2 bases from J, with 14 bases between. The CDR3 is 16 residues long. The V gene's germline CDR1 is MNHNS and CDR2 SASEGT.

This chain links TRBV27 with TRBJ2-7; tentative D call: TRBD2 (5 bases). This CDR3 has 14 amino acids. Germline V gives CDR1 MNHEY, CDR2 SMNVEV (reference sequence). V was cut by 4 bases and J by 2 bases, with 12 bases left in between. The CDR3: CASSSLDYTYEQYF. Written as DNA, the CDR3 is TGTGCCAGCAGTTCTCTAGACTACACCTACGAGCAGTACTTC.

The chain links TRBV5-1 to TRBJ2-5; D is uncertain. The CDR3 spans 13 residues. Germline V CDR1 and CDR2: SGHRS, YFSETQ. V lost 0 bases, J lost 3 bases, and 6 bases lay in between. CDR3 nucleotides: TGCGCCAGCAGCTTGGTGTTGGAAGAGACCCAGTACTTC. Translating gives CASSLVLEETQYF.

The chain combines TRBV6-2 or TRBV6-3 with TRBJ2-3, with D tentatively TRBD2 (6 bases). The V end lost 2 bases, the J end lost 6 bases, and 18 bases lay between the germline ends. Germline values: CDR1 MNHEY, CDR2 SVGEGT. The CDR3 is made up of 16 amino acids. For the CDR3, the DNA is TGTGCCAGCAGTTACCTGCGGGACCCCCTCGCGGATACGCAGTATTTT. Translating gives CASSYLRDPLADTQYF.

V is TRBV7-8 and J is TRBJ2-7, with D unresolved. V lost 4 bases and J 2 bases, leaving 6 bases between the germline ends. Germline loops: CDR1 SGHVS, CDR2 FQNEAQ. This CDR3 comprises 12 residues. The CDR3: CASSSHTYEQYF. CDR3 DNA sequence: TGTGCCAGCAGCTCGCATACCTACGAGCAGTACTTC.

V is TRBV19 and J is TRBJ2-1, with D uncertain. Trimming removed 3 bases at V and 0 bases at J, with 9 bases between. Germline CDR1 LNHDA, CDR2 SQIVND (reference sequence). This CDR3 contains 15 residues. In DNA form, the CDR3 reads TGTGCCAGTAGTATTGGCGGCAACTCCTACAATGAGCAGTTCTTC. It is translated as CASSIGGNSYNEQFF.

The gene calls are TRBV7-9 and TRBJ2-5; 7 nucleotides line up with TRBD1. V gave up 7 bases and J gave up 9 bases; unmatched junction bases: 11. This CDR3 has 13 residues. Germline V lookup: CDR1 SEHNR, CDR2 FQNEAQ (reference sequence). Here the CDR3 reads CASTPDDRESQYF. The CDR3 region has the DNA TGTGCCAGCACCCCTGACGACAGGGAGTCCCAGTACTTC. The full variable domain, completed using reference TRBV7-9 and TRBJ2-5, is DTGVSQNPRHKITKRGQNVTFRCDPISEHNRLYWYRQTLGQGPEFLTYFQNEAQLEKSRLLSDRFSAERPKGSFSTLEIQRTEQGDSAMYLCASTPDDRESQYFGPGTRLLVL.

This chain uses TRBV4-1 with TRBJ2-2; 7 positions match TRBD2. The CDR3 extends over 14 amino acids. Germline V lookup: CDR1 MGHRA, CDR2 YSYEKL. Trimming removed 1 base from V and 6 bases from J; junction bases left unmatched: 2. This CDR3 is CASSQAGRPGELFF. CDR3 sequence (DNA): TGCGCCAGCAGCCAAGCCGGGAGGCCCGGGGAGCTGTTTTTT.

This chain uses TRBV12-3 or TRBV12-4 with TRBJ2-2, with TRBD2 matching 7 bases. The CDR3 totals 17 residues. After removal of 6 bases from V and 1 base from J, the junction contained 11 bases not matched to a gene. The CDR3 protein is CASSPPVGGVNTGELFF. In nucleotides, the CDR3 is TGTGCCAGCAGCCCACCTGTGGGGGGGGTGAACACCGGGGAGCTGTTTTTT.

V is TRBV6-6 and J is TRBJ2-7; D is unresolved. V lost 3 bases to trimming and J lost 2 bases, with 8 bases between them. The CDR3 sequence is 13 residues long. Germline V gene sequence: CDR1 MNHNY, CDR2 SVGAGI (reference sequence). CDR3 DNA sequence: TGTGCCAGCAGTTATGCCGGTGCCTACGAGCAGTACTTC. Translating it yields CASSYAGAYEQYF.

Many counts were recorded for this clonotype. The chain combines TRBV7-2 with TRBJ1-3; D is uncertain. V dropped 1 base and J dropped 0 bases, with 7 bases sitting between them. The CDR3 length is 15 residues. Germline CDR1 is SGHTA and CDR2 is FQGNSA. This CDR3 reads CASSLEHRSGNTIYF. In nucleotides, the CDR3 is TGTGCCAGCAGCTTAGAACACCGCTCTGGAAACACCATATATTTT.

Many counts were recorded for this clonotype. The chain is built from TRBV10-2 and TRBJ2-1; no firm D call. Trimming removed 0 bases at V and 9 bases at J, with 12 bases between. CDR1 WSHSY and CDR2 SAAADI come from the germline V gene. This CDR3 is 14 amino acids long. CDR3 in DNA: TGCGCCAGCAGTGAGTCGAAAAGGGTAACTGAGCAGTTCTTC. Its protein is CASSESKRVTEQFF.

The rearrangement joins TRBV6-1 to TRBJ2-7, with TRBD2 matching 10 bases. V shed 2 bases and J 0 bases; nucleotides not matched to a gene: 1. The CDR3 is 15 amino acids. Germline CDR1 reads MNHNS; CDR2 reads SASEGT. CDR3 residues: CASSERLAGSYEQYF. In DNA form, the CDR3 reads TGTGCCAGCAGTGAAAGACTAGCGGGCTCCTACGAGCAGTACTTC.

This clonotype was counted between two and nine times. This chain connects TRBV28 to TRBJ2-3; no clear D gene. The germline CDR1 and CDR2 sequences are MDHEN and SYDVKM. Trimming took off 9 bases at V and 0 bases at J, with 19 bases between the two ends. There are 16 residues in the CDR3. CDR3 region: CASLGPGISSTDTQYF. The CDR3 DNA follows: TGTGCCAGTCTAGGGCCAGGAATCTCTAGCACAGATACGCAGTATTTT. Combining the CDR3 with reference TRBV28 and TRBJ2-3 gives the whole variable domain DVKVTQSSRYLVKRTGEKVFLECVQDMDHENMFWYRQDPGLGLRLIYFSYDVKMKEKGDIPEGYSVSREKKERFSLILESASTNQTSMYLCASLGPGISSTDTQYFGPGTRLTVL.

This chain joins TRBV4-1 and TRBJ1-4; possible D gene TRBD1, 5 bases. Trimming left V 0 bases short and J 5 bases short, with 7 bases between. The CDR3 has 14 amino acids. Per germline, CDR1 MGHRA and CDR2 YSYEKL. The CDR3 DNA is TGCGCCAGCAGCCAAGAGGGGCAGAATGAAAAACTGTTTTTT. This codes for CASSQEGQNEKLFF.

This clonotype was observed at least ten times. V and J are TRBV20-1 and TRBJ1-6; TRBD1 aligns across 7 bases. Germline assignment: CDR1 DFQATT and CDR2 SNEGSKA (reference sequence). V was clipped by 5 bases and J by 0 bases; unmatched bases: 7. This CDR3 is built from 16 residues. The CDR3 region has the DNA TGCAGTGCTCCCCGGGACAGCAGCTCCTATAATTCACCCCTCCACTTT. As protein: CSAPRDSSSYNSPLHF.

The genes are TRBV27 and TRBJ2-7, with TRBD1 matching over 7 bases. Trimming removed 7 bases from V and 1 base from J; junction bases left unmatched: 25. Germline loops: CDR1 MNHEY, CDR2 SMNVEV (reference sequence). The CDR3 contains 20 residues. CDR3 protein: CASIPQEELPGRDRSYEQYV. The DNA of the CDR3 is TGTGCCAGCATCCCCCAAGAGGAGCTCCCCGGCCGGGACAGATCCTACGAGCAGTACGTC.

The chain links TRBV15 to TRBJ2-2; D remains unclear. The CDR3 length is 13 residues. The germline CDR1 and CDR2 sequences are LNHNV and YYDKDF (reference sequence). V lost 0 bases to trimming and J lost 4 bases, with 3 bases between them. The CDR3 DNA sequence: TGTGCCACCAGCAGAGATACCACCGGGGAGCTGTTTTTT. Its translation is CATSRDTTGELFF.